This TCR beta chain was identified during a study of blood T cell repertoires in COVID-19. Study details: From the United States, Italy and Spain came samples of acute and convalescent COVID-19. Sources were T cells, B-cell-depleted T cells, or PBMCs; the material itself was cDNA or gDNA.

In the authors' workflow: By means of reference gene primer amplification, nucleated cell counts were estimated. Clones were sequenced by immunoSEQ multiplex PCR, and TCRdb holds only the in-frame ones, with some missing. The DNA was the basis for D and trimming; V, J and clone size are from that table. The sample contains around 98,000 clones, nearly 90% of which appear only once. The receptor's source is a man in his 70s with acute or convalescent COVID-19. Specimen: peripheral blood.

The CDR3 bases are TGTGCCAGCAGCCAAGATTTAAACAGTGGCTACACCTTC. It yields the protein CASSQDLNSGYTF. The chain couples TRBV14 to TRBJ1-2; D is uncertain. CDR3 length: 13 amino acids. Germline V CDR1 and CDR2: SGHDN, FVKESK. V shed 0 bases and J shed 7 bases, with 9 bases lying between them.